This entry is about one T cell receptor (beta chain). Its antigen remains unidentified. After removal of 7 bases from V and 6 bases from J, the junction contained 10 bases not matched to a gene. Germline loops: CDR1 SGHTS, CDR2 YDEGEE. The CDR3 totals 13 residues. Generated by immunoSEQ multiplex PCR, the TCRdb table keeps only in-frame clones and is missing some. The sample contains roughly 25,000 clones, 87% of which appear only once. The sample originates from a study of lymphopenia after photon versus proton radiotherapy. General observations from the study: After the lymphocyte nadir, photon-treated repertoires showed oligoclonal expansion, especially of CD8+ Temra cells.

This receptor was identified in a man aged 50 to 60 with gastric cancer. The chain has TRBV5-8 and TRBJ2-7, with 7 bases matching TRBD2. The sample consisted of peripheral blood, taken from a patient treated with photon-based radiotherapy. CDR3 DNA sequence: TGTGCCAGCGGAACTCAATCGGGGGGCGAGCAGTACGTC. Amino acids: CASGTQSGGEQYV.